The 5 T cell receptor beta chains reported below all come from one sample, sequenced in a study of CD8 T cell repertoires and HIV-1 epitope variants. Their cognate antigens are unknown. Only in-frame clones appear in the TCRdb table, and some are missing; sequencing was by immunoSEQ multiplex PCR. The repertoire has about 3,500 clones, roughly three fifths of them found once; the top ten carry around 45%. What was sequenced was cultured CD8+ T cells derived from PBMCs. Every receptor here comes from a male donor with HIV.

This clone has a single count. The chain carries TRBV9 and TRBJ2-1; D unclear. Per the germline V gene, CDR1 is SGDLS and CDR2 is YYNGEE. This CDR3 comprises 14 residues. V shed 0 bases and J shed 6 bases, with 10 bases lying between them. The CDR3: CASSVDPKPNEQFF. Here the CDR3 DNA reads TGTGCCAGCAGCGTAGATCCGAAACCCAATGAGCAGTTCTTC.

This clone came up a few times. The chain is built from TRBV9 and TRBJ1-3; maybe TRBD1 (6 bases). Germline-derived CDR1 and CDR2 are SGDLS and YYNGEE. V was shortened by 4 bases and J by 3 bases, with 11 bases between the two germline ends. The CDR3 runs 14 residues. The CDR3 is CASSSGVRGNTIYF. CDR3 coding DNA: TGTGCCAGCAGCTCAGGGGTGCGTGGAAACACCATATATTTT.

The CDR3 sequence: CASSRTEGNTIYF. In nucleotides, the CDR3 is TGTGCCAGCTCCAGGACAGAGGGAAACACCATATATTTT. This sequence joins TRBV28 and TRBJ1-3; TRBD1 is a possible D gene (6 bases). The CDR3 length is 13 residues. From germline, CDR1 is MDHEN and CDR2 SYDVKM. Between the trimmed V and J ends, which lost 8 bases and 4 bases, there was a span of 12 bases.

The rearrangement joins TRBV6-5 to TRBJ1-4; D unclear. Germline V gene lookup returns CDR1 MNHEY and CDR2 SVGAGI. The CDR3 has 15 residues. V was shortened by 2 bases and J by 8 bases, with 15 bases between the two germline ends. Here the CDR3 reads CASSYTPDLIEKLFF. CDR3 nucleotide sequence: TGTGCCAGCAGTTACACGCCGGATCTGATCGAAAAACTGTTTTTT.

This chain links TRBV27 with TRBJ2-7, with 8 bases identical to TRBD1. The junction had 2 bases not matched to a gene; V was cut back by 7 bases and J by 6 bases. CDR1 MNHEY and CDR2 SMNVEV come from the germline V gene (reference sequence). The CDR3 runs 11 residues. CDR3 in amino acids: CASKTGGEQYF. The CDR3 bases are TGTGCCAGCAAAACAGGGGGCGAGCAGTACTTC.